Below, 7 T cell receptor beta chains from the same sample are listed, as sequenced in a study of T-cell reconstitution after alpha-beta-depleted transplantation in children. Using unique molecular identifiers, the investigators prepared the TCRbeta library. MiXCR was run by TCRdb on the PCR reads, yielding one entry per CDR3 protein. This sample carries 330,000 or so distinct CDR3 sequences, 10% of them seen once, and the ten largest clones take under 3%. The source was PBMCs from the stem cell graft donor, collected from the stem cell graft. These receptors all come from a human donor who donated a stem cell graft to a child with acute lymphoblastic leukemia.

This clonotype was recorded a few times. In DNA form, the CDR3 reads TGTGCCAGCAGACTCGGGGCCGGGTTCTACAATGAGCAGTTCTTC. Translated, it gives CASRLGAGFYNEQFF. J is TRBJ2-1 and V is TRBV7-3; D possibly uses TRBD1 or TRBD2 (5 bases each). Between the trimmed V and J ends, which lost 6 bases and 3 bases, there was a span of 15 bases. Per the germline V gene, CDR1 is SGHTA and CDR2 is FQGTGA. The CDR3 covers 15 residues.

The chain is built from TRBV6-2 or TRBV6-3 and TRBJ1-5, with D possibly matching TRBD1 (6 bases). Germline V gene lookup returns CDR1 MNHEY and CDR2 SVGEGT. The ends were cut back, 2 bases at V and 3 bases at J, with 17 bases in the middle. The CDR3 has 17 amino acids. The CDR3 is CASSYTTGRGPNQPQHF. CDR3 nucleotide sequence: TGTGCCAGCAGTTACACGACAGGTAGGGGACCCAATCAGCCCCAGCATTTT.

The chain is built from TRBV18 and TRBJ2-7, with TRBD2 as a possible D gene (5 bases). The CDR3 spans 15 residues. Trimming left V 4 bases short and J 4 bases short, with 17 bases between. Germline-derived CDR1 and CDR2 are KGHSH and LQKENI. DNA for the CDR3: TGTGCCAGCTCACAACCGGGATCTGGGGTTTACGAGCAGTACTTC. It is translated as CASSQPGSGVYEQYF.

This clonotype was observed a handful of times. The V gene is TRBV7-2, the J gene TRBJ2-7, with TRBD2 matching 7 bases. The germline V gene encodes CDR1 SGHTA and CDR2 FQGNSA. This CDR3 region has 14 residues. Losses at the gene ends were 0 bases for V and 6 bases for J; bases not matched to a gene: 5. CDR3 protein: CASSLAAGDSEQYF. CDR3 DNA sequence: TGTGCCAGCAGCTTAGCGGCGGGAGACTCCGAGCAGTACTTC.

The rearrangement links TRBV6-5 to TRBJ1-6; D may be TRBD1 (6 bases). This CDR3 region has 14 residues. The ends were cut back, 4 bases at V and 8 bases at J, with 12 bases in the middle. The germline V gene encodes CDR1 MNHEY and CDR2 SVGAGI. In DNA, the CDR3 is TGTGCCAGCAGTTTCAGGGGAGGGGATTCACCCCTCCACTTT. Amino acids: CASSFRGGDSPLHF.

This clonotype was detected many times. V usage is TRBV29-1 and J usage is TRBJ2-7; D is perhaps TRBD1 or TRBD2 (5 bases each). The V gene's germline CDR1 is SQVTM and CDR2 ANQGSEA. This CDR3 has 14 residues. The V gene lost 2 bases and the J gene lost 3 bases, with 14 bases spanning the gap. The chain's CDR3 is CSVEFSGRGYEQYF. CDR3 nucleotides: TGCAGCGTTGAATTCTCGGGGCGCGGCTACGAGCAGTACTTC.

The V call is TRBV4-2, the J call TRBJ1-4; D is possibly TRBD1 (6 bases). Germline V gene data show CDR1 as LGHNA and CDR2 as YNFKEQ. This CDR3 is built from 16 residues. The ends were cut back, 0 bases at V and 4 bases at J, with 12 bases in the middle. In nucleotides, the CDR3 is TGTGCCAGCAGCCAAGAGGGGGGCAACCTTAATGAAAAACTGTTTTTT. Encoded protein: CASSQEGGNLNEKLFF.